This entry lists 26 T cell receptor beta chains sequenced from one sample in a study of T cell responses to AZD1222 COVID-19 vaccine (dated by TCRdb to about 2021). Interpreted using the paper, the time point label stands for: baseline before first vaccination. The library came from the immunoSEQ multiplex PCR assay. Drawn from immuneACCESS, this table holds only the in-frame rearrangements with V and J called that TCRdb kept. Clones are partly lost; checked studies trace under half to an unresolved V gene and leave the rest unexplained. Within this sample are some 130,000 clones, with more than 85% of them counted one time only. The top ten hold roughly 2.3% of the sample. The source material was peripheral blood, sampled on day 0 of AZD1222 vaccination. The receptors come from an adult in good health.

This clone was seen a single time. This chain's CDR3 is CASKGGRAHNEQFF. For the CDR3, the DNA is TGTGCCAGCAAGGGCGGGAGGGCTCACAATGAGCAGTTCTTC. The V gene is TRBV28, the J gene TRBJ2-1, with 9 nucleotides matching TRBD2. V dropped 7 bases and J dropped 5; count of bases not matched to a gene: 6. The V gene's germline CDR1 is MDHEN and CDR2 SYDVKM. The CDR3 sequence is 14 residues long.

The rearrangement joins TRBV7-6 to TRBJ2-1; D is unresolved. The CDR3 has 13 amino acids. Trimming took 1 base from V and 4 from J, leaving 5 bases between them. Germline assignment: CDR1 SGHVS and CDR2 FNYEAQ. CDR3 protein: CASSLGSYNEQFF. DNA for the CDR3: TGTGCCAGCAGCTTAGGGTCATACAATGAGCAGTTCTTC.

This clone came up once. In DNA form, the CDR3 reads TGTGCCAGCTCACCGTCCGGGACAGGTAACACTGAAGCTTTCTTT. Its translation: CASSPSGTGNTEAFF. J is TRBJ1-1 and V is TRBV18, with TRBD1 matching 8 bases. The CDR3 length is 15 residues. Germline V gene data show CDR1 as KGHSH and CDR2 as LQKENI. V lost 3 bases to trimming and J lost 2 bases; unmatched junction nucleotides: 5.

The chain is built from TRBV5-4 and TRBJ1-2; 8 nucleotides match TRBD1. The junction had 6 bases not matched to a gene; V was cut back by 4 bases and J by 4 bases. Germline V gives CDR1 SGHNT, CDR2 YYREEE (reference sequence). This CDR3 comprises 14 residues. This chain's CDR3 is CASSPRGQGYGYTF. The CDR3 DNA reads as TGTGCCAGCAGCCCCAGGGGGCAGGGCTATGGCTACACCTTC.

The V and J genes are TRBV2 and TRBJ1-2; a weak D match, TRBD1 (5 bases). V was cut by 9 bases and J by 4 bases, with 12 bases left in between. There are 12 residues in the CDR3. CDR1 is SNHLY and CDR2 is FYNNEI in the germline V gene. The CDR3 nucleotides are TGTGCCAGTCGGGGGGGTGGCTATGGCTACACCTTC. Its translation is CASRGGGYGYTF.

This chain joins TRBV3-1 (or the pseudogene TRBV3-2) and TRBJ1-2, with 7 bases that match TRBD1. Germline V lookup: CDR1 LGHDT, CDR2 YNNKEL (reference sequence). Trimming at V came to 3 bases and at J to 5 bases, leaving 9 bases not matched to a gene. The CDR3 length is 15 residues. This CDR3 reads CASSQGGQSFYGYTF. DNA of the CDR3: TGTGCCAGCAGCCAGGGGGGACAGTCCTTTTATGGCTACACCTTC.

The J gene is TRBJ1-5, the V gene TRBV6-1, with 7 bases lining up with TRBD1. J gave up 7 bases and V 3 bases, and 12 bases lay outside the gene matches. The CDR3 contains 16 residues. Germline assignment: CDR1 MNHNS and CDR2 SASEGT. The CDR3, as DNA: TGTGCCAGCAGTGACCTACCTTTGACAGGGAGGCAGCCCCAGCATTTT. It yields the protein CASSDLPLTGRQPQHF.

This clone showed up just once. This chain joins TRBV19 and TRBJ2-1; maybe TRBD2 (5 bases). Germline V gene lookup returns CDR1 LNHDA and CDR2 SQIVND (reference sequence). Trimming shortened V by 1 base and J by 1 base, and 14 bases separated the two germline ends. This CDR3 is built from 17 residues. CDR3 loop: CASSIGRRVSSYNEQFF. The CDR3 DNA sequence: TGTGCCAGTAGTATAGGGAGGCGGGTCAGTTCCTACAATGAGCAGTTCTTC.

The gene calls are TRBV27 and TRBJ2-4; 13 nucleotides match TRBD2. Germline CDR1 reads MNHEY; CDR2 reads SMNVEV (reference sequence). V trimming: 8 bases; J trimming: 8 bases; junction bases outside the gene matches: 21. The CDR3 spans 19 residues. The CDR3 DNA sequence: TGTGCCAGCGGGCGTAAGGGACTAGCGGGAAGGTTCTCTCTGGACATTCAGTACTTC. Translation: CASGRKGLAGRFSLDIQYF.

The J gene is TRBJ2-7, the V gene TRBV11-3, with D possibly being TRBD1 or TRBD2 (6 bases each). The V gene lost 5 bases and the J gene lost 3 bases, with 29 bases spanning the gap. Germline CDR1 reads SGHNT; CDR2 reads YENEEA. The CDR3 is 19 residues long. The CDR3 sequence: CASSRPEGPDSEGDYEQYF. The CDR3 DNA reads TGTGCCAGCAGCCGACCCGAAGGTCCCGATTCGGAGGGGGACTACGAGCAGTACTTC.

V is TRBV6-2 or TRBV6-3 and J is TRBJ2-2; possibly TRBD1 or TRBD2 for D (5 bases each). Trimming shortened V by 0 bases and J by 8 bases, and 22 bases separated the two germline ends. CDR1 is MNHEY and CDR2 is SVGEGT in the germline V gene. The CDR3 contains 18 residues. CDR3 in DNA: TGTGCCAGCAGTTACTCGCCCGGATCGGGGACCTCCAAGGGGGAGCTGTTTTTT. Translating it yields CASSYSPGSGTSKGELFF.

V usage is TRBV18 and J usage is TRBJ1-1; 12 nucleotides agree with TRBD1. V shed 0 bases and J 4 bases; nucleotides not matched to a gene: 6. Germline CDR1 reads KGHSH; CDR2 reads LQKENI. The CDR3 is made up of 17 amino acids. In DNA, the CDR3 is TGTGCCAGCTCACCACCTACCGGGACAGGGGGCGTCACTGAAGCTTTCTTT. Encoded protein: CASSPPTGTGGVTEAFF.

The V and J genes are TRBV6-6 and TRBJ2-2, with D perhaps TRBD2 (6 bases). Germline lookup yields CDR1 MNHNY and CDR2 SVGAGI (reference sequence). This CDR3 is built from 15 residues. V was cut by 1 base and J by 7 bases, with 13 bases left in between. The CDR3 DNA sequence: TGTGCCAGCAGTTACTACGGGACTCCTATCGGGGAGCTGTTTTTT. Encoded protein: CASSYYGTPIGELFF.

CDR3 coding DNA: TGTGCCCTGGACTCGGGACAGACCTACAATGAGCAGTTCTTC. Its translation is CALDSGQTYNEQFF. The rearrangement links TRBV30 to TRBJ2-1, with 7 bases matching TRBD1. The J segment lost 2 bases and the V segment lost 8 bases, leaving 9 bases of the junction unmatched. The germline V gene has CDR1 GTSNPN and CDR2 SVGIG (reference sequence). The CDR3 loop spans 14 amino acids. Full variable domain (remainder filled in from reference TRBV30 and TRBJ2-1): SQTIHQWPATLVQPVGSPLSLECTVEGTSNPNLYWYRQAAGRGLQLLFYSVGIGQISSEVPQNLSASRPQDRQFILSSKKLLLSDSGFYLCALDSGQTYNEQFFGPGTRLTVL.

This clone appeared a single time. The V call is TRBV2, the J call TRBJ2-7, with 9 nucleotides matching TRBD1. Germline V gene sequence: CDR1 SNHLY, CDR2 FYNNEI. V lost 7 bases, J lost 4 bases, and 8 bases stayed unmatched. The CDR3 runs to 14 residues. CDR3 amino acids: CASNPGQGFYEQYF. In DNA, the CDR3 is TGTGCCAGCAATCCGGGACAGGGATTTTACGAGCAGTACTTC.

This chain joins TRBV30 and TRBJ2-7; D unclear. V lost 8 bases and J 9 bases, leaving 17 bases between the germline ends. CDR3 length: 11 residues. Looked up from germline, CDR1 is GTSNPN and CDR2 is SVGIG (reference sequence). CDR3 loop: CAGKLLDGQYF. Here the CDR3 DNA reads TGTGCCGGAAAACTTCTGGACGGGCAGTACTTC.

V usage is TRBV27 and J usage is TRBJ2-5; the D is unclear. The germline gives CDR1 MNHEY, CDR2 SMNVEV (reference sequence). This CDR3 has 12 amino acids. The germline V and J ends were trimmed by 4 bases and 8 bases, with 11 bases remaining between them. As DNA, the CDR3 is TGTGCCAGCAGTTCAGGAACCCACACCCAGTACTTC. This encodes CASSSGTHTQYF.

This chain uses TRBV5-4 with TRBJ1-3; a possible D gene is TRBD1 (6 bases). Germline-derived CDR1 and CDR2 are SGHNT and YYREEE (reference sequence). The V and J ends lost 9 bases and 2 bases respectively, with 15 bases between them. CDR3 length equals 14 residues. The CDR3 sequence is CATRGAPTGNTIYF. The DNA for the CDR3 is TGTGCCACACGGGGGGCGCCCACTGGAAACACCATATATTTT.

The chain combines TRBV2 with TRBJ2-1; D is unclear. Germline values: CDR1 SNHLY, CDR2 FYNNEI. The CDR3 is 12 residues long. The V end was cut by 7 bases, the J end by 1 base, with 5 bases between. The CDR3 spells CASTRSYNEQFF. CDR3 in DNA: TGTGCCAGCACACGTTCCTACAATGAGCAGTTCTTC.

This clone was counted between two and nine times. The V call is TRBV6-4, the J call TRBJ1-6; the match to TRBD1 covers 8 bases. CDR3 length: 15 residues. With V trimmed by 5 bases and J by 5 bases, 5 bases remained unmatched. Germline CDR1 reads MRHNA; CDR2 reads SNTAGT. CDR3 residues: CASSQGTGDNSPLHF. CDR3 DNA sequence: TGTGCCAGCAGTCAAGGGACAGGAGATAATTCACCCCTCCACTTT.

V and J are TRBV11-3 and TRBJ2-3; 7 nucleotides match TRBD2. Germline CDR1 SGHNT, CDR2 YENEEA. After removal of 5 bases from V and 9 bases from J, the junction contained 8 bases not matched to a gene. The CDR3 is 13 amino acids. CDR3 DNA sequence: TGTGCCAGCAGCGCGGGAGCCCCCGGAACGCAGTATTTT. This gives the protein CASSAGAPGTQYF. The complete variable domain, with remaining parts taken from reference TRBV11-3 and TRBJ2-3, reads EAGVVQSPRYKIIEKKQPVAFWCNPISGHNTLYWYLQNLGQGPELLIRYENEEAVDDSQLPKDRFSAERLKGVDSTLKIQPAELGDSAVYLCASSAGAPGTQYFGPGTRLTVL.

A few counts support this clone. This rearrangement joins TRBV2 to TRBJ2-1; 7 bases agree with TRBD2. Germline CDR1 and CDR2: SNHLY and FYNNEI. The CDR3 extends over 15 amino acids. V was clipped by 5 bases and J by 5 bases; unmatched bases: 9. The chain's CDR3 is CASSTPGLADNEQFF. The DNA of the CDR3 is TGTGCCAGCAGTACGCCAGGGCTAGCGGACAATGAGCAGTTCTTC. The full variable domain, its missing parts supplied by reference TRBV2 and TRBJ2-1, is EPEVTQTPSHQVTQMGQEVILRCVPISNHLYFYWYRQILGQKVEFLVSFYNNEISEKSEIFDDQFSVERPDGSNFTLKIRSTKLEDSAMYFCASSTPGLADNEQFFGPGTRLTVL.

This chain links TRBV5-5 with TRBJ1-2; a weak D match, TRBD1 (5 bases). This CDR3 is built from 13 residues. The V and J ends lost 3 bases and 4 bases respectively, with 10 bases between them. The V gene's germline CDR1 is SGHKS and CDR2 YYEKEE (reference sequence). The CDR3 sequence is CASSSRDSYGYTF. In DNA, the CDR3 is TGTGCCAGCAGCTCACGAGACAGCTATGGCTACACCTTC.

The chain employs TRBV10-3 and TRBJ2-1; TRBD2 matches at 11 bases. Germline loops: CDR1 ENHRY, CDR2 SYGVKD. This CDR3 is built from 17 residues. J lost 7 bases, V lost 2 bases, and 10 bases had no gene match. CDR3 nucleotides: TGTGCCATCAGTGAGCCCGGGGGTAGCGGGAGGGGGAATGAGCAGTTCTTC. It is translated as CAISEPGGSGRGNEQFF.

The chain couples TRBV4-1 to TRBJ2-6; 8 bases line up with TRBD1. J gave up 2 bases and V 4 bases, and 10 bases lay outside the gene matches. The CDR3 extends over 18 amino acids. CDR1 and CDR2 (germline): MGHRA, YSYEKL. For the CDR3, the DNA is TGCGCCAGCAGCCCGTGGACAGGGAACCCAACTGGGGCCAACGTCCTGACTTTC. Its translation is CASSPWTGNPTGANVLTF.

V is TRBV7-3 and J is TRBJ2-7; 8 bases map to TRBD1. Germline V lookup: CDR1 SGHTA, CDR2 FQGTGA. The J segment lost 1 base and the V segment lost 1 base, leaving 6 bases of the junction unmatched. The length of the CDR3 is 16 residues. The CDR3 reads CASSLNPQGASYEQYF. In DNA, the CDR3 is TGTGCCAGCAGCTTAAATCCCCAGGGGGCTTCCTACGAGCAGTACTTC.